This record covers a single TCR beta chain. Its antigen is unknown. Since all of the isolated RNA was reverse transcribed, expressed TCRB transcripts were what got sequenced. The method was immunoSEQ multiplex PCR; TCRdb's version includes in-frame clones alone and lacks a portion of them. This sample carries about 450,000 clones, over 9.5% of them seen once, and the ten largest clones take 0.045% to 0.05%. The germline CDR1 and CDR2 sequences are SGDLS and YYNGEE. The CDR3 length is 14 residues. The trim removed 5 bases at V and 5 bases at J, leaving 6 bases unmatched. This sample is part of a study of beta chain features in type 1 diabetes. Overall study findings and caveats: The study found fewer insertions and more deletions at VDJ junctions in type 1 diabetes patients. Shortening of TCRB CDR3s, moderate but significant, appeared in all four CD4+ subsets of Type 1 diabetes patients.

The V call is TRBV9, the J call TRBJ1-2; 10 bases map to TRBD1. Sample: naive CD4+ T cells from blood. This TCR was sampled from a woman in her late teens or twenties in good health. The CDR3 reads CASRNPGQGYGYTF. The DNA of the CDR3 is TGTGCCAGCAGAAACCCGGGACAGGGGTATGGCTACACCTTC.